Described below is a single TCR beta chain sequence and its context. Its antigen is unidentified. The CDR3 runs 13 residues. The V gene's germline CDR1 is LNHNV and CDR2 YYDKDF (reference sequence). V lost 5 bases and J 5 bases, leaving 12 bases between the germline ends. This sample was included in a study of regulatory T cells in long-lasting Graves disease. Study-wide points: Persistent disease was characterized by preferential usage of TRBV28, TRBJ1-2 and TRBJ2-5.

Arm-PCR of CDR3 regions and iRepertoire HTBI primers were used to build TCR beta libraries. From the multiplex PCR reads, TCRdb called clonotypes with MiXCR, one entry per CDR3 protein. The table has some 410,000 distinct CDR3 sequences, roughly 15% seen once. Described time point: newly diagnosed GD, antithyroid drugs for less than 3 months. From RNA extracted from PBMCs, the TCR library was made. The sample also formed part of further work on T cells in Graves' hyperthyroidism and ophthalmopathy. That report notes: Patients aged 18 to 65 had newly diagnosed hyperthyroidism that had lasted under 2 months. The study used the HTBI primer set for a first-round RT-PCR of the TCR CDR3.

The clonotype comes from a woman in her twenties or thirties with Graves disease. The rearrangement links TRBV15 to TRBJ1-2; no reliable D call. Sequences were derived from peripheral blood mononuclear cells (PBMCs), sampled at new diagnosis, from a patient treated with antithyroid drugs. CDR3 bases: TGTGCCACCAGCCGCGTCCCCCATTATGGCTACACCTTC. Translation: CATSRVPHYGYTF. Full variable domain (rest looked up from reference TRBV15 and TRBJ1-2): DAMVIQNPRYQVTQFGKPVTLSCSQTLNHNVMYWYQQKSSQAPKLLFHYYDKDFNNEADTPDNFQSRRPNTSFCFLDIRSPGLGDTAMYLCATSRVPHYGYTFGSGTRLTVV.